This passage covers 5 T cell receptor beta chains from one sample sequenced in a study of spatial heterogeneity in lung cancer. The time point: sample taken at primary tumor resection. TCRdb called the 5' RACE reads again in MiXCR, with one record for every CDR3 protein. The sample has roughly 1,700 distinct CDR3 sequences; approximately 15% are singletons. The starting material was normal lung tissue next to the tumor, obtained at surgery. The receptors originated from a male donor with early-stage non-small cell lung cancer.

This clonotype is deemed large. This sequence joins TRBV3-1 and TRBJ2-7; 8 bases are a match to TRBD1. The CDR3 loop spans 15 amino acids. J was trimmed by 2 bases and V by 3 bases; bases with no gene match: 6. From germline, CDR1 is LGHDT and CDR2 YNNKEL (reference sequence). The CDR3 bases are TGTGCCAGCAGCCAGACCGGGACAGGACCCTACGAGCAGTACTTC. Translation gives CASSQTGTGPYEQYF.

The V and J genes are TRBV4-3 and TRBJ2-6; D gene ambiguous. The germline CDR1 and CDR2 sequences are LGHNA and YSLEER. This CDR3 contains 18 residues. V was trimmed by 0 bases and J by 0 bases, leaving 12 bases between them. This chain's CDR3 is CASSQDRGVDSGANVLTF. The CDR3 bases are TGCGCCAGCAGCCAAGATCGCGGAGTGGACTCTGGGGCCAACGTCCTGACTTTC.

By share of the sample, this clonotype is medium-sized (0.01 to 0.1%). J is TRBJ2-3 and V is TRBV27; 11 bases agree with TRBD2. Germline V gene data show CDR1 as MNHEY and CDR2 as SMNVEV (reference sequence). CDR3 size: 16 residues. V lost 5 bases to trimming and J lost 6 bases; unmatched junction nucleotides: 10. The CDR3 region is CASSPLSGRARDTQYF. The CDR3 nucleotides read TGTGCCAGCAGTCCCCTTAGCGGGAGGGCCAGGGATACGCAGTATTTT.

This CDR3 reads CASIFQDTGELFF. DNA of the CDR3: TGTGCCAGCATTTTTCAAGACACCGGGGAGCTGTTTTTT. J is TRBJ2-2 and V is TRBV7-8; D is ambiguous. Trimming removed 7 bases at V and 3 bases at J, with 9 bases between. The CDR3 is made up of 13 amino acids. Germline V gene lookup returns CDR1 SGHVS and CDR2 FQNEAQ. Combining the CDR3 with reference TRBV7-8 and TRBJ2-2 gives the whole variable domain GAGVSQSPRYKVAKRGQDVALRCDPISGHVSLFWYQQALGQGPEFLTYFQNEAQLDKSGLPSDRFFAERPEGSVSTLKIQRTQQEDSAVYLCASIFQDTGELFFGEGSRLTVL.

This clonotype was counted between two and nine times. This sequence may be a read error, since a much larger clone differs from it by one base. The chain joins TRBV30 to TRBJ2-5; D uncertain. V gave up 5 bases and J gave up 6 bases, with 7 bases separating them. Germline V lookup: CDR1 GTSNPN, CDR2 SVGIG (reference sequence). This CDR3 contains 10 residues. The CDR3 protein is CAWGVKTQYF. The DNA for the CDR3 is TGTGCCTGGGGAGTGAAGACCCAGTACTTC.